This T cell receptor beta chain is drawn from a study of blood T cell repertoires in COVID-19. Study at large: Spain, Italy and the United States supplied samples that represented acute and convalescent COVID-19. In each case, the material was cDNA or gDNA derived from T cells, B-cell-depleted T cells, or PBMCs.

Assay used: immunoSEQ multiplex PCR; TCRdb lists only in-frame clones, some missing. The table includes about 95,000 clones, approximately 88% detected once. This clone was seen just once. Followed over time, Seattle patients had been enrolled while infection was active. Material for sequencing was peripheral blood. The receptor was isolated from a man in his fifties or sixties with COVID-19, enrolled during active disease.

DNA for the CDR3: TGTGCCAGCAGGGTTCAGATGAACACTGAAGCTTTCTTT. It encodes CASRVQMNTEAFF. The chain uses TRBV7-3 and TRBJ1-1; D gene uncertain. Trimming stripped 6 bases from V and 0 bases from J, with 8 bases between. The germline V gene has CDR1 SGHTA and CDR2 FQGTGA. This CDR3 spans 13 amino acids.